This TCR beta chain originates from a study of blood T cell repertoires in COVID-19. CDR1 is SGHTA and CDR2 is FQGNSA in the germline V gene. The CDR3 is made up of 13 amino acids. Trimming stripped 3 bases from V and 10 bases from J, with 15 bases between. Clones were sequenced by immunoSEQ multiplex PCR, and TCRdb holds only the in-frame ones, with some missing. Among roughly 25,000 clones listed, about 90% were seen once. Sequenced material: peripheral blood. The origin of this receptor is a man in his 70s with active COVID-19. V usage is TRBV7-2 and J usage is TRBJ1-1, with D possibly being TRBD1 (6 bases). The CDR3 is CASSLDAGDRAFF. The CDR3 DNA reads as TGTGCCAGCAGCTTGGATGCAGGGGACCGAGCTTTCTTT.